Only one count was recorded for the clone carrying this T cell receptor (beta chain). Each individual provided 1 to 8 samples (taken pretreatment and on-treatment). Using immunoSEQ multiplex PCR, the repertoire was profiled, and TCRdb retains in-frame clones only, with some absent. The sample lists more than 70,000 clones; around 90% were seen once. The sample is drawn from a study of PD-L1 blockade in urothelial cancer. At the level of the study: Blood samples had a median of 141,255 T cells.

CDR1 is MDHEN, CDR2 SYDVKM, per germline. Trimming cost V 7 bases and J 5 bases, with 15 bases left between them. This CDR3 region has 14 residues. The J gene is TRBJ2-1, the V gene TRBV28, with a possible D match to TRBD2 (6 bases). This material consisted of PBMCs, taken around atezolizumab (anti-PD-L1) treatment. This receptor was identified in a man in his 60s with urothelial cancer. CDR3 loop: CASIGSGGHNEQFF. DNA for the CDR3: TGTGCCAGCATTGGGAGTGGAGGGCACAATGAGCAGTTCTTC.